Listed here is a single TCR beta chain. Some clones are missing from TCRdb's copy, which holds only in-frame ones; the method was immunoSEQ multiplex PCR. In the table there are fewer than 250,000 clones, 70% to 85% of which are singletons. The data derive from a study of blood T cell repertoires in COVID-19. V lost 6 bases and J lost 4, with 5 bases in between. Germline-derived CDR1 and CDR2 are SEHNR and FQNEAQ (reference sequence). This CDR3 spans 11 amino acids. This TCR was sampled from a woman of 80 years or more with acute or convalescent COVID-19. Sequences were obtained from peripheral blood. The V gene is TRBV7-9, the J gene TRBJ2-3; D gene uncertain. The CDR3 bases are TGTGCCAGCAGTATTGCAGATACGCAGTATTTT. Translating gives CASSIADTQYF.